Listed below are T cell receptor beta chains from one sample, sequenced in a study of blood T cell repertoires in COVID-19. Sequencing used immunoSEQ multiplex PCR; TCRdb keeps in-frame clones, though not all of them. The data show a few hundred thousand clones, with about 85% seen just once and 4.2% held by the top ten. The sequencing sample was made of peripheral blood. The receptors stem from a man between 60 and 70 years old with acute or convalescent COVID-19. Each CDR3 is given with its conserved first and last residue. The order of the fields is CDR3 protein, CDR3 DNA, D gene, V gene, clone size, J gene. The D gene is left open where the match is weak. Clone sizes are given selectively: once, few, many, or a class where the clone is expanded.

CAWSVLRIPGGDTEAFF	TGTGCCTGGAGTGTCCTCCGAATTCCCGGGGGAGACACTGAAGCTTTCTTT	NA	TRBV30	NA	TRBJ1-1
CASPPSAEAFF	TGCGCCAGCCCCCCGAGTGCCGAAGCTTTCTTT	NA	TRBV23-1	NA	TRBJ1-1
CASFLTGGANTGELFF	TGTGCCAGCTTCCTGACAGGGGGCGCGAACACCGGGGAGCTGTTTTTT	TRBD1	TRBV18	NA	TRBJ2-2
CASSLVYGRLKNTEAFF	TGTGCCAGCAGCTTAGTCTATGGGAGATTAAAGAACACTGAAGCTTTCTTT	NA	TRBV7-6	NA	TRBJ1-1
CASSSGLAGTYNEQFF	TGTGCCAGCAGTTCCGGACTAGCTGGGACCTACAATGAGCAGTTCTTC	TRBD2	TRBV28	NA	TRBJ2-1
CASSPGPSSYEQYF	TGCGCCAGCAGCCCTGGGCCGAGCTCCTACGAGCAGTACTTC	NA	TRBV5-1	NA	TRBJ2-7
CASSTSGTDSPLHF	TGTGCCAGCAGCACCTCGGGGACAGATTCACCCCTCCACTTT	TRBD1	TRBV7-3	few	TRBJ1-6
CASSLAPGQVNSYEQYF	TGCGCCAGCAGCTTGGCCCCGGGACAGGTGAACTCCTACGAGCAGTACTTC	TRBD1	TRBV5-1	NA	TRBJ2-7
CASSNPGQGQETQYF	TGCGCCAGCAGCAACCCGGGACAGGGTCAAGAGACCCAGTACTTC	TRBD1	TRBV5-1	NA	TRBJ2-5
CASSQTGTANTGELFF	TGCGCCAGCAGCCAAACCGGGACAGCGAACACCGGGGAGCTGTTTTTT	TRBD1	TRBV4-1	NA	TRBJ2-2
CASSTGTWAADTQYF	TGTGCCAGTAGTACCGGGACATGGGCCGCAGATACGCAGTATTTT	NA	TRBV19	NA	TRBJ2-3
CASSPPRSGGQETQYF	TGTGCCAGCTCACCACCGAGAAGCGGAGGACAAGAGACCCAGTACTTC	NA	TRBV18	NA	TRBJ2-5
CASSLGMGQGISYEQYF	TGCGCCAGCAGCTTGGGGATGGGACAGGGGATTTCCTACGAGCAGTACTTC	TRBD1	TRBV5-1	NA	TRBJ2-7
CASTPGTSGRAGNEQFF	TGTGCCAGTACCCCTGGGACTAGCGGGAGGGCCGGCAATGAGCAGTTCTTC	TRBD2	TRBV19	NA	TRBJ2-1
CASSYSSRGRITEAFF	TGTGCCAGCAGTTACTCAAGTCGCGGGAGGATCACTGAAGCTTTCTTT	NA	TRBV6-2/TRBV6-3	NA	TRBJ1-1
CSVERGGTEAFF	TGCAGCGTTGAACGGGGGGGCACTGAAGCTTTCTTT	NA	TRBV29-1	NA	TRBJ1-1
CASSDGLAGLLYF	TGTGCCAGCAGTGACGGACTAGCGGGACTGCTGTACTTC	TRBD2	TRBV6-1	NA	TRBJ2-7
CASQANNQPQHF	TGCGCCAGCCAGGCCAACAATCAGCCCCAGCATTTT	NA	TRBV10-2	NA	TRBJ1-5